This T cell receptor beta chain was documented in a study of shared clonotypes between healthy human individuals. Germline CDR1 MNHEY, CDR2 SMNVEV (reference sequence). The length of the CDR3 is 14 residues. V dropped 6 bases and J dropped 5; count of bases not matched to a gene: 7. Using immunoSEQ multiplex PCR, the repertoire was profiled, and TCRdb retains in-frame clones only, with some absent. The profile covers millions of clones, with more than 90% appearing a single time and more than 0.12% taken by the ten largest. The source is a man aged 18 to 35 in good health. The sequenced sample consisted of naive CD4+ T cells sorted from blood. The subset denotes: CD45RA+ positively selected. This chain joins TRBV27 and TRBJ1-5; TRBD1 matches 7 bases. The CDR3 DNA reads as TGTGCCAGCAGGCAACAGGGGACCCATCAGCCCCAGCATTTT. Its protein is CASRQQGTHQPQHF.